What follows is one T cell receptor beta chain and its context. The data were taken from a study of sequential checkpoint blockade in melanoma. In the study overall: First-line arms were nivolumab then ipilimumab, or the reverse, randomized 1:1. Maintenance nivolumab came after either treatment sequence.

Measured with immunoSEQ multiplex PCR; TCRdb has only the in-frame clones, and not every one. The sample lists about 20,000 clones, roughly four fifths occurring once. Treatment specified: randomized to nivolumab then ipilimumab (arm A) or the reverse (arm B). No patient had prior DNA-damaging chemotherapy. Live CD3+CD8+ CD19− CD56− cells were sorted from PBMCs. The germline V gene has CDR1 SGHKS and CDR2 YYEKEE (reference sequence). Trimming stripped 0 bases from V and 2 bases from J, with 5 bases between. This CDR3 is built from 13 residues. The sequences come from CD8+ T cells sorted from blood (inferred from file names), collected from a patient given nivolumab and ipilimumab in sequence. The TCR originated in a human donor with melanoma. The chain carries TRBV5-5 and TRBJ2-5; D gene unclear. The CDR3 DNA is TGTGCCAGCAGCTTGGTAGAACAAGAGACCCAGTACTTC. Protein product: CASSLVEQETQYF.